This TCR beta chain appears in the sequencing data of a study of blood T cell repertoires in COVID-19. Study in general: The United States, Italy and Spain provided the acute and convalescent COVID-19 samples. T cells, B-cell-depleted T cells, or PBMCs provided the cDNA or gDNA that served as material.

V lost 5 bases and J lost 1; bases outside the gene matches: 5. The germline CDR1 and CDR2 sequences are KGHSH and LQKENI. The CDR3 extends over 17 amino acids. Source study methods: Estimates of nucleated cell counts were drawn from the amplification of reference gene primers. Some clones are missing from TCRdb's copy, which holds only in-frame ones; the method was immunoSEQ multiplex PCR. That table is the source of V, J and clone size, and D and trimming were worked out from the DNA. The data hold 220,000 or so clones, with around 84% observed a single time. Sequencing was done on a sample of peripheral blood. This TCR was sampled from a woman in her sixties who had recovered from COVID-19. The V gene is TRBV18, the J gene TRBJ2-3, with 14 bases lining up with TRBD2. CDR3 region: CASSGTGLAGGTDTQYF. DNA for the CDR3: TGTGCCAGCTCAGGAACGGGACTAGCGGGGGGCACAGATACGCAGTATTTT.